This T cell receptor (beta chain) was captured in a study of blood T cell repertoires in COVID-19. The wider study: Researchers got acute and convalescent COVID-19 samples from the United States, Italy and Spain.

As processed by the authors: Amplified reference gene primers provided the basis for estimating nucleated cell counts. Method: immunoSEQ multiplex PCR; TCRdb's copy keeps in-frame clones and lacks some. The V and J calls and clone size come from that table; D and trimming were worked out from the DNA. The table includes fewer than 200,000 clones, 83% detected once. The Seattle site enrolled patients during active infection and followed them longitudinally. The CDR3 length is 17 residues. Germline values: CDR1 LNHNV, CDR2 YYDKDF (reference sequence). Between the trimmed V and J ends, which lost 8 bases and 0 bases, there was a span of 22 bases.

The TCR originated in a woman in her 70s with COVID-19, enrolled during active disease. The sequenced sample consisted of peripheral blood. The V and J genes are TRBV15 and TRBJ1-1; a possible D gene is TRBD1 (5 bases). The CDR3 is CATEGGGAQKVNTEAFF. The CDR3 DNA follows: TGTGCCACCGAGGGAGGAGGGGCGCAGAAGGTGAACACTGAAGCTTTCTTT.